The 14 T cell receptor beta chains below come from one sample, sequenced in a study of T cell responses to AZD1222 COVID-19 vaccine. TCRdb keeps only in-frame clones here, not all; method: immunoSEQ multiplex PCR. The sample includes 100,000 or so clones, roughly 80% seen only once; the top ten take 5%. Specimen: peripheral blood, collected on day 0 of AZD1222 vaccination. Receptor source: an adult in good health.

V is TRBV5-1 and J is TRBJ1-2; the D gene is possibly TRBD1 (5 bases). Germline CDR1 reads SGHRS; CDR2 reads YFSETQ. V was clipped by 0 bases and J by 0 bases, with 12 bases between them. The length of the CDR3 is 16 residues. The CDR3 spells CASSLGGDGANYGYTF. In nucleotides, the CDR3 is TGCGCCAGCAGCTTGGGAGGGGACGGAGCTAACTATGGCTACACCTTC.

The chain uses TRBV19 and TRBJ1-2; TRBD1 matches 7 bases. This CDR3 spans 14 amino acids. J gave up 4 bases and V 1 base, and 3 bases lay outside the gene matches. In germline, CDR1 is LNHDA, CDR2 SQIVND (reference sequence). The chain's CDR3 is CASSIVDRAYGYTF. The CDR3 DNA sequence: TGTGCCAGTAGTATAGTAGACAGGGCCTATGGCTACACCTTC.

Of note for this clone: Mismatch with germline at one junction end may stem from a read error. V and J are TRBV7-2 and TRBJ1-6; weak D call: TRBD1 (6 bases). In germline, CDR1 is SGHTA, CDR2 FQGNSA. The CDR3 covers 14 residues. The CDR3 region is CASNLKGGYSPLHF. The CDR3 region has the DNA TGTGCCAGCAACTTAAAGGGGGGTTACTCACCCCTCCACTTT.

The chain uses TRBV6-5 and TRBJ2-1, with D possibly TRBD2 on 5 matching bases. This CDR3 is built from 14 residues. V was shortened by 4 bases and J by 6 bases, with 13 bases between the two germline ends. The germline CDR1 and CDR2 sequences are MNHEY and SVGAGI. CDR3 DNA: TGTGCCAGCAGTTTCAGCGGAACCCGCAATGAGCAGTTCTTC. This translates into CASSFSGTRNEQFF.

The V and J genes are TRBV2 and TRBJ1-2, with 8 bases identical to TRBD1. Germline CDR1 is SNHLY and CDR2 is FYNNEI. The CDR3 totals 14 residues. The ends lost 3 bases at V and 4 bases at J; junction bases unmatched: 4. The CDR3 reads CASSEADRVYGYTF. For the CDR3, the DNA is TGTGCCAGCAGTGAGGCGGACAGGGTCTATGGCTACACCTTC.

The chain joins TRBV7-2 to TRBJ2-7, with 8 positions matching TRBD1. The CDR3 is 15 residues long. With V trimmed by 5 bases and J by 0 bases, 6 bases remained unmatched. Germline-derived CDR1 and CDR2 are SGHTA and FQGNSA. CDR3 protein: CASSPGQVGSYEQYF. The CDR3 DNA sequence: TGTGCCAGCAGCCCGGGACAGGTTGGCTCCTACGAGCAGTACTTC.

The V gene is TRBV27, the J gene TRBJ1-1; D is perhaps TRBD1 (5 bases). Per the germline V gene, CDR1 is MNHEY and CDR2 is SMNVEV (reference sequence). V shed 1 base and J shed 0 bases, with 12 bases lying between them. This CDR3 is built from 16 residues. CDR3 loop: CASSLWGTGLNTEAFF. The CDR3 DNA follows: TGTGCCAGCAGTTTATGGGGCACAGGACTGAACACTGAAGCTTTCTTT.

The chain couples TRBV27 to TRBJ2-3; perhaps TRBD1 as D (5 bases). The V gene lost 2 bases and the J gene lost 0 bases, with 15 bases spanning the gap. Germline V gene data show CDR1 as MNHEY and CDR2 as SMNVEV (reference sequence). The CDR3 has 17 amino acids. CDR3: CASSLMTVYSSTDTQYF. The CDR3 coding sequence is TGTGCCAGCAGTTTAATGACAGTTTATTCTAGCACAGATACGCAGTATTTT.

Regarding this clone: Its ends do not fully match the called genes, so a read error is possible. The chain uses TRBV20-1 and TRBJ1-2; D possibly corresponds to TRBD1 (6 bases). This CDR3 comprises 9 residues. The V gene's germline CDR1 is DFQATT and CDR2 SNEGSKA (reference sequence). For the CDR3, the DNA is TGCAGTGCTACTTCCAGGGGACTCTTC. It yields the protein CSATSRGLF.

The rearrangement joins TRBV29-1 to TRBJ1-5; a possible D gene is TRBD1 (5 bases). Per germline, CDR1 SQVTM and CDR2 ANQGSEA. Between the trimmed V and J ends, which lost 3 bases and 4 bases, there was a span of 10 bases. This CDR3 has 13 residues. DNA for the CDR3: TGCAGCGTTGAGTTAGGGGTGAATCAGCCCCAGCATTTT. This codes for CSVELGVNQPQHF.

The CDR3 bases are TGTGCCAGCAGTTGGACAGCGAATCAGCCCCAGCATTTT. It specifies CASSWTANQPQHF. V usage is TRBV6-2 or TRBV6-3 and J usage is TRBJ1-5; tentative D call: TRBD1 (6 bases). The CDR3 consists of 13 residues. Trimming took off 4 bases at V and 4 bases at J, with 8 bases between the two ends. Germline lookup yields CDR1 MNHEY and CDR2 SVGEGT.

The chain has TRBV5-1 and TRBJ1-4, with a weak D call TRBD1 (6 bases). V was cut by 4 bases and J by 12 bases, with 22 bases left in between. There are 15 residues in the CDR3. The V gene's germline CDR1 is SGHRS and CDR2 YFSETQ. CDR3 DNA: TGCGCCAGCAGCCCTACAGGACGCTCCAAGGGGGAACTGTTTTTT. Translation gives CASSPTGRSKGELFF.

The genes are TRBV7-2 and TRBJ1-2; D is undetermined. The CDR3 is made up of 14 amino acids. V was shortened by 1 base and J by 7 bases, with 13 bases between the two germline ends. Germline loops: CDR1 SGHTA, CDR2 FQGNSA. CDR3 sequence: CASSLDGTNSGYTF. CDR3 nucleotide sequence: TGTGCCAGCAGCTTAGACGGAACAAATAGTGGCTACACCTTC.

The V call is TRBV5-4, the J call TRBJ2-3, with 12 bases lining up with TRBD2. The germline V gene has CDR1 SGHNT and CDR2 YYREEE (reference sequence). This CDR3 region has 15 residues. V lost 1 base and J lost 3; bases outside the gene matches: 0. This CDR3 reads CASSLLAGGTDTQYF. The CDR3 DNA reads TGTGCCAGCAGCTTGCTAGCGGGGGGGACAGATACGCAGTATTTT. Full variable domain (remainder filled in from reference TRBV5-4 and TRBJ2-3): ETGVTQSPTHLIKTRGQQVTLRCSSQSGHNTVSWYQQALGQGPQFIFQYYREEENGRGNFPPRFSGLQFPNYSSELNVNALELDDSALYLCASSLLAGGTDTQYFGPGTRLTVL.